Reported below is one T cell receptor beta chain. Using immunoSEQ multiplex PCR, the repertoire was profiled, and TCRdb retains in-frame clones only, with some absent. The sample has 150,000 to 200,000 clones; around 80% are singletons. The entry originates in a study of blood T cell repertoires in COVID-19. Germline lookup yields CDR1 GTSNPN and CDR2 SVGIG (reference sequence). The CDR3 runs to 12 residues. V was shortened by 5 bases and J by 4 bases, with 11 bases between the two germline ends. Specimen: PBMCs or T cells enriched from blood (not recorded which). The chain couples TRBV30 to TRBJ1-2; perhaps TRBD1 as D (5 bases). This TCR came from a man over 45 who had recovered from COVID-19. This CDR3 is CAWGGLGYGYTF. CDR3 DNA: TGTGCCTGGGGGGGACTGGGCTATGGCTACACCTTC.